Listed below are T cell receptor beta chains from one sample, sequenced in a study of beta chain features in type 1 diabetes. Profiled with immunoSEQ multiplex PCR; TCRdb holds only in-frame clones, not every one. The table includes under 450,000 clones, roughly 14% detected once. Sequenced sample: naive CD4+ T cells from blood. The receptors originated from a man aged 25-40 years in good health. Both conserved end residues are part of each CDR3. A D gene is named only where the DNA matches it firmly. The size field is filled for only some rows; it gives once, few, many or a size class.

V	D	J	size	DNA	CDR3
TRBV7-6	TRBD2	TRBJ2-3	-	TGTGCCAGCAGCCTCGGGACTAGCATGTTGGATACGCAGTATTTT	CASSLGTSMLDTQYF
TRBV14	TRBD1	TRBJ2-1	few	TGTGCCAGCAGCCCGACCGGACAGGGGAATGAGCAGTTCTTC	CASSPTGQGNEQFF
TRBV7-2	-	TRBJ2-2	-	TGTGCCAGCAGCCCCCGCTCGAGTAGTCAGAACACCGGGGAGCTGTTTTTT	CASSPRSSSQNTGELFF
TRBV7-2	TRBD2	TRBJ2-1	-	TGTGCCAGCAGCTTACCGGGAGCGGGGTACAATGAGCAGTTCTTC	CASSLPGAGYNEQFF
TRBV11-3	-	TRBJ2-3	few	TGTGCCAGCAGCTTAGTAGGGGACCGGACCACAGATACGCAGTATTTT	CASSLVGDRTTDTQYF
TRBV4-3	-	TRBJ2-5	few	TGCGCCAGCAGCCAAGCCAGACCCTTGGGGACCCAGTACTTC	CASSQARPLGTQYF
TRBV9	TRBD2	TRBJ2-1	few	TGTGCCAGCAGCGTAGAGGGACTAGCGGGAGCGGGGCACTCCTACAATGAGCAGTTCTTC	CASSVEGLAGAGHSYNEQFF
TRBV7-2	-	TRBJ1-1	few	TGTGCCAGCAGCTCCCATGGCGGGTTGGACACTGAAGCTTTCTTT	CASSSHGGLDTEAFF
TRBV7-2	-	TRBJ2-1	few	TGTGCCAGCAGCTTAGGTTTAGCCTACAATGAGCAGTTCTTC	CASSLGLAYNEQFF
TRBV30	-	TRBJ1-3	few	TGTGCGTGCTCTGGAAACACCATATATTTT	CACSGNTIYF
TRBV5-1	-	TRBJ2-5	few	TGCGCCAGCAGCTTGTCAGGCGAAGAGACCCAGTACTTC	CASSLSGEETQYF
TRBV5-4	TRBD2	TRBJ2-5	-	TGTGCCAGCAGCTTCCCGCTAGCGGGAGCGGGGGAGACCCAGTACTTC	CASSFPLAGAGETQYF
TRBV7-8	-	TRBJ2-1	few	TGTGCCAGCAGCTTAGCATGGGGCAATGAGCAGTTCTTC	CASSLAWGNEQFF
TRBV2	TRBD2	TRBJ2-5	-	TGTGCCAGCAGCGGACTAGCGGGAGTCCAAGAGACCCAGTACTTC	CASSGLAGVQETQYF
TRBV7-2	-	TRBJ2-3	-	TGTGCCAGCAGCTTAGAAGGGACTTTCACAGATACGCAGTATTTT	CASSLEGTFTDTQYF
TRBV29-1	TRBD1	TRBJ1-1	few	TGCAGCGGGTCTTTGGGGACAGGGGCCTCCACTGAAGCTTTCTTT	CSGSLGTGASTEAFF
TRBV30	-	TRBJ1-4	-	TGTGCCTGGAGTGGGACGGAAAAACTGTTTTTT	CAWSGTEKLFF
TRBV13	TRBD1	TRBJ1-1	-	TGTGCCATCAGCGACTCCGGGACAGGGCTGAACACTGAAGCTTTCTTT	CAISDSGTGLNTEAFF
TRBV4-1	-	TRBJ1-3	few	TGCGCCAGCAGCCAGGACCCTGACAGGTCTAACACCATATATTTT	CASSQDPDRSNTIYF
TRBV29-1	-	TRBJ2-1	few	TGCAGCGTTGAAGATCCTAGGGGGGCCAATGAGCAGTTCTTC	CSVEDPRGANEQFF
TRBV4-1	-	TRBJ1-1	-	TGCGCCAGCAGCCAAGAGCCCTGGTCGGGAGTGATAACTGAAGCTTTCTTT	CASSQEPWSGVITEAFF
TRBV7-2	TRBD2	TRBJ2-3	-	TGTGCCAGCAGCTCCGGACTAGCGGGAATCACAGATACGCAGTATTTT	CASSSGLAGITDTQYF
TRBV2	TRBD2	TRBJ2-3	few	TGTGCCAGCAATGCCGGGGGGACAGATACGCAGTATTTT	CASNAGGTDTQYF
TRBV7-8	-	TRBJ2-1	-	TGTGCCAGCTCCCCCGGGCACAATGAGCAGTTCTTC	CASSPGHNEQFF
TRBV5-1	TRBD2	TRBJ2-1	-	TGCGCCAGCAGCTTGCAGAACCTAGCGGGGAGACACAATGAGCAGTTCTTC	CASSLQNLAGRHNEQFF
TRBV10-3	TRBD2	TRBJ2-3	-	TGTGCCATCAGGGCCAGACTAGCGGGAGGGCCGGCGACAGATACGCAGTATTTT	CAIRARLAGGPATDTQYF
TRBV7-6	TRBD1	TRBJ1-2	few	TGTGCCTCTGGGACAGGGGGCTTTGGCTATGGCTACACCTTC	CASGTGGFGYGYTF
TRBV5-4	-	TRBJ2-5	-	TGTGCCAGCAGTTTGATGGAGACCCAGTACTTC	CASSLMETQYF
TRBV7-2	-	TRBJ1-5	-	TGTGCCAGCAGCTTAGGGGCCGTTAGCAATCAGCCCCAGCATTTT	CASSLGAVSNQPQHF
TRBV19	TRBD2	TRBJ2-3	few	TGTGCCAGTAGCATGACTAGCGGGGGACATGATACGCAGTATTTT	CASSMTSGGHDTQYF
TRBV30	-	TRBJ2-3	few	TGTGCCTGGAAGCCAGCAACAGATACGCAGTATTTT	CAWKPATDTQYF
TRBV7-9	TRBD2	TRBJ2-2	-	TGTGCCAGCACCCCCATCCGGGGGGGCTACACCGGGGAGCTGTTTTTT	CASTPIRGGYTGELFF
TRBV5-1	-	TRBJ2-4	-	TGCGCCAGCAGCGAAAACCTGGGCGCTCAGTACTTC	CASSENLGAQYF
TRBV9	-	TRBJ2-3	-	TGTGCCAGCAGCGTAGTAGAAGGTAGCACAGATACGCAGTATTTT	CASSVVEGSTDTQYF
TRBV30	-	TRBJ1-5	-	TGTGCCTGGGCTACAGGGAACGGCAATCAGCCCCAGCATTTT	CAWATGNGNQPQHF
TRBV4-1	-	TRBJ2-7	-	TGCGCCAGCAGCCAAGTTCTTGGGCAGGGCGCGGGGGAGCAGTACTTC	CASSQVLGQGAGEQYF
TRBV4-2	-	TRBJ1-2	few	TGTGCCAGCAGCCAAGTAGGATCTCTAATTTATGGCTACACCTTC	CASSQVGSLIYGYTF
TRBV7-2	TRBD1	TRBJ2-1	-	TGTGCCAGCTGGGGACAGGGTGGAAATGAGCAGTTCTTC	CASWGQGGNEQFF
TRBV19	-	TRBJ2-5	-	TGTGCCAGTAGTATAAGATCGGTGGGAGGAGAGACCCAGTACTTC	CASSIRSVGGETQYF
TRBV7-2	-	TRBJ2-2	many	TGTGCCAGCAGCTTACCCCGGGATATCGGAAACCCCGGGGAGCTGTTTTTT	CASSLPRDIGNPGELFF
TRBV11-3	-	TRBJ2-1	-	TGTGCCAGCACCAAGGACGGGAAAGACAATGAGCAGTTCTTC	CASTKDGKDNEQFF
TRBV7-8	-	TRBJ2-3	-	TGTGCCAGCAGCTTAGCCTGGTTCACAGATACGCAGTATTTT	CASSLAWFTDTQYF
TRBV29-1	TRBD2	TRBJ2-7	few	TGCAGCGTTAAGGGACTAGCGGCCTACGAGCAGTACTTC	CSVKGLAAYEQYF
TRBV13	-	TRBJ2-7	few	TGTGCCAGCAGCCCAAGCCTTGTCCGGGCAGGGAGAAGGTCCTACGAGCAGTACTTC	CASSPSLVRAGRRSYEQYF
TRBV7-8	-	TRBJ1-3	-	TGTGCCAGCGGCAGACAAATCTCTGGAAACACCATATATTTT	CASGRQISGNTIYF
TRBV2	TRBD2	TRBJ2-1	few	TGTGCCAGCAGCCCGGGCGGAGCGGGGAACTACAATGAGCAGTTCTTC	CASSPGGAGNYNEQFF
TRBV18	TRBD2	TRBJ2-1	few	TGTGCCAGCTCACCATTGGAGGCGGGAGGGCCCCATGAGCAGTTCTTC	CASSPLEAGGPHEQFF
TRBV9	-	TRBJ2-1	-	TGTGCCAGCAGCGTAGCTAATGAGCAGTTCTTC	CASSVANEQFF
TRBV13	-	TRBJ1-5	few	TGTGCCAGCAGCTCGGGCCAGGGGCGGAGGGATCAGCCCCAGCATTTT	CASSSGQGRRDQPQHF
TRBV4-1	-	TRBJ1-2	few	TGCGCCAGCAGCCAAGGGTATGGCTACACCTTC	CASSQGYGYTF
TRBV5-4	-	TRBJ2-1	-	TGTGCCAGCAGCGGAAAACAAGGTAACAATGAGCAGTTCTTC	CASSGKQGNNEQFF
TRBV9	-	TRBJ1-5	few	TGTGCCAGCAGCGCCGAGGGGCTAGGCAATCAGCCCCAGCATTTT	CASSAEGLGNQPQHF
TRBV5-1	-	TRBJ2-5	once	TGCGCCAGCAGCCCGGGACCCCCGGGGGAGACCCAGTACTTC	CASSPGPPGETQYF
TRBV18	-	TRBJ2-1	few	TGTGCCAGCTCACCGCAAAATGAGCAGTTCTTC	CASSPQNEQFF